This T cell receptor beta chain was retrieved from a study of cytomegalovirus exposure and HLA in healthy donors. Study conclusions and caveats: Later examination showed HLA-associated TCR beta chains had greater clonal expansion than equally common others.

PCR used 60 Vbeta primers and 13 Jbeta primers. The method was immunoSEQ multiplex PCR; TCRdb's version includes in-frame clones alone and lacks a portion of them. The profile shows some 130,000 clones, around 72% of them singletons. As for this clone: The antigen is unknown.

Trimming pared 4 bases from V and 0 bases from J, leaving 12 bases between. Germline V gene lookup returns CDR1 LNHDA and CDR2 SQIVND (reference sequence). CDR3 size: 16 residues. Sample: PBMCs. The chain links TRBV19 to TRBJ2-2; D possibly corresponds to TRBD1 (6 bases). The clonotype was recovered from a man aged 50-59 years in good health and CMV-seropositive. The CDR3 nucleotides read TGTGCCAGTAGTAGGGACATACTCGCGAACACCGGGGAGCTGTTTTTT. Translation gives CASSRDILANTGELFF.